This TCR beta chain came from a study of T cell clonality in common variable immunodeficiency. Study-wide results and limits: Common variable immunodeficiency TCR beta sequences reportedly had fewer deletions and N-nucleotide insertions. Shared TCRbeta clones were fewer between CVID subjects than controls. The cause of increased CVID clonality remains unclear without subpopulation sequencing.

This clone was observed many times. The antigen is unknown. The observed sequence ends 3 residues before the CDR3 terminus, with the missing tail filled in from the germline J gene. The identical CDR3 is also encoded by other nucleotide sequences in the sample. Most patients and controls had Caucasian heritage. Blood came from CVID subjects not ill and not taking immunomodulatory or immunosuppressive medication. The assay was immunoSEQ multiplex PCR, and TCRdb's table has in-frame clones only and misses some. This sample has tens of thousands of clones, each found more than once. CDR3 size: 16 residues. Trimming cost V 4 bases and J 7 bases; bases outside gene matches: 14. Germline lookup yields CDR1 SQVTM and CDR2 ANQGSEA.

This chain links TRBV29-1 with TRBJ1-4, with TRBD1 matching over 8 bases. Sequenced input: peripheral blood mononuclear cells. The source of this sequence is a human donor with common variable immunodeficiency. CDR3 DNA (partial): TGCAGCGTTGGAGGACCAGGGGGCACGGGTGGTGAAAAA. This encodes CSVGGPGGTGGEK. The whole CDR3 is CSVGGPGGTGGEKLFF.